The sequence of this T cell receptor (beta chain) was determined in a study of blood T cell repertoires in COVID-19. Looking at the study overall: Sites in the United States, Italy and Spain provided acute and convalescent COVID-19 samples.

Seattle enrolled patients during active infection and tracked them longitudinally. Measured with immunoSEQ multiplex PCR; TCRdb has only the in-frame clones, and not every one. The sample includes roughly 120,000 clones, more than 85% seen only once; the top ten take around 2%. V lost 2 bases and J lost 6, with 13 bases in between. The CDR3 is 15 amino acids. Looked up from germline, CDR1 is SGHTA and CDR2 is FQGNSA. The clonotype comes from a man aged 45-60 years with COVID-19, enrolled during active disease. The sample comprised peripheral blood. This rearrangement joins TRBV7-2 to TRBJ1-4, with D hard to call. CDR3 in amino acids: CASSLMGRTDEKLFF. CDR3 bases: TGTGCCAGCAGCTTAATGGGCCGTACGGATGAAAAACTGTTTTTT. The full variable domain, in which reference TRBV7-2 and TRBJ1-4 provide the parts outside the CDR3, is GAGVSQSPSNKVTEKGKDVELRCDPISGHTALYWYRQSLGQGLEFLIYFQGNSAPDKSGLPSDRFSAERTGGSVSTLTIQRTQQEDSAVYLCASSLMGRTDEKLFFGSGTQLSVL.